This TCR beta chain was profiled in a study of T-cell reconstitution after alpha-beta-depleted transplantation in children. Study-level results: T-cell numbers and diversity one year post-transplant derived largely from freshly generated T cells.

About this clonotype itself: Its target is not known.

The CDR3 sequence is 14 residues long. The germline V and J ends were trimmed by 7 bases and 4 bases, with 13 bases remaining between them. The TCRbeta library was prepared with unique molecular identifiers. TCRdb re-derived calls from the PCR reads in MiXCR, one entry per CDR3 protein. The data show just over 950,000 distinct CDR3 sequences, with roughly 31% seen just once and around 30% held by the top ten. The sample in question was PBMCs, mostly from graft donor cells, obtained 360 days after TCRalphabeta/CD19-depleted stem cell transplant. The receptor was derived from a boy under two years old who had a stem cell transplant for SCID, so the T cells may come from the graft donor. This sequence joins TRBV12-3 or TRBV12-4 and TRBJ2-2, with D maybe TRBD2 (7 bases). The CDR3 protein is CASTGGPVTGELFF. Written as DNA, the CDR3 is TGTGCCAGCACCGGGGGGCCGGTCACCGGGGAGCTGTTTTTT.